Shown below are 15 T cell receptor beta chains from a single sample sequenced in a study of blood T cell repertoires in COVID-19. Using immunoSEQ multiplex PCR, the repertoire was profiled, and TCRdb retains in-frame clones only, with some absent. The sample consists of about 280,000 clones, roughly 90% of them appearing once. Sequencing was done on a sample of PBMCs or T cells enriched from blood (not recorded which). Every receptor here comes from a man aged 40-55 years who had been exposed to COVID-19.

This chain uses TRBV20-1 with TRBJ2-7; 7 nucleotides match TRBD1. The V segment lost 3 bases and the J segment 2 bases; nucleotides outside the gene matches: 4. From germline, CDR1 is DFQATT and CDR2 SNEGSKA (reference sequence). This CDR3 contains 13 residues. CDR3 bases: TGCAGTGCTAGTCGCCAGGGGGCCTACGAGCAGTACTTC. Translation: CSASRQGAYEQYF.

A single count supports this clone. CDR3 nucleotides: TGTGCCAGCAGTTACCGGGACAGGGATAGCAATCAGCCCCAGCATTTT. This gives the protein CASSYRDRDSNQPQHF. The J gene is TRBJ1-5, the V gene TRBV6-2 or TRBV6-3; 9 positions agree with TRBD1. Looked up from germline, CDR1 is MNHEY and CDR2 is SVGEGT. This CDR3 comprises 16 residues. After removal of 2 bases from V and 0 bases from J, the junction contained 2 bases not matched to a gene.

The gene calls are TRBV19 and TRBJ2-1, with 11 bases that match TRBD2. This CDR3 is 13 amino acids long. Trimming cost V 6 bases and J 5 bases; bases outside gene matches: 0. The germline V gene has CDR1 LNHDA and CDR2 SQIVND (reference sequence). Here the CDR3 reads CASRGLADNEQFF. In DNA, the CDR3 is TGTGCCAGTAGGGGACTAGCGGACAATGAGCAGTTCTTC.

V is TRBV10-3 and J is TRBJ1-2; D might be TRBD1 (5 bases). There are 17 residues in the CDR3. The V gene lost 2 bases and the J gene lost 2 bases, with 18 bases spanning the gap. Germline V gene sequence: CDR1 ENHRY, CDR2 SYGVKD. CDR3 sequence (DNA): TGTGCCATCAGTGAGCTAGGGGAGGACACTATAAACTATGGCTACACCTTC. It yields the protein CAISELGEDTINYGYTF.

CDR3 residues: CASSLEFQNTEAFF. The CDR3 nucleotides read TGTGCCAGCAGCTTAGAATTTCAGAACACTGAAGCTTTCTTT. This chain uses TRBV11-2 with TRBJ1-1; D gene unclear. Between the trimmed V and J ends, which lost 0 bases and 1 base, there was a span of 6 bases. CDR3 length equals 14 residues. CDR1 SGHAT and CDR2 FQNNGV come from the germline V gene.

The chain joins TRBV28 to TRBJ1-5, with 9 positions matching TRBD1. The CDR3 loop spans 14 amino acids. The V gene end was trimmed by 4 bases and the J gene end by 4 bases; junction bases not matched to a gene: 2. Germline CDR1 reads MDHEN; CDR2 reads SYDVKM. In DNA form, the CDR3 reads TGTGCCAGCAGTTCCGGACAGGGGAATCAGCCCCAGCATTTT. This translates into CASSSGQGNQPQHF. The full variable domain, its missing parts supplied by reference TRBV28 and TRBJ1-5, is DVKVTQSSRYLVKRTGEKVFLECVQDMDHENMFWYRQDPGLGLRLIYFSYDVKMKEKGDIPEGYSVSREKKERFSLILESASTNQTSMYLCASSSGQGNQPQHFGDGTRLSIL.

This clone was picked up one time. The V gene is TRBV7-2, the J gene TRBJ2-5; 7 bases map to TRBD1. The CDR3 is 15 residues long. Germline CDR1 SGHTA, CDR2 FQGNSA. J gave up 5 bases and V 7 bases, and 13 bases lay outside the gene matches. The CDR3 DNA reads TGTGCCAGCAATAAGGCCAGGGGGTCGGGGGAGACCCAGTACTTC. It yields the protein CASNKARGSGETQYF.

The V and J genes are TRBV19 and TRBJ2-3; D gene ambiguous. The ends were cut back, 0 bases at V and 3 bases at J, with 7 bases in the middle. This CDR3 is built from 14 residues. Germline V gives CDR1 LNHDA, CDR2 SQIVND (reference sequence). The CDR3 DNA follows: TGTGCCAGTAGTATAGACGTTCTTACAGATACGCAGTATTTT. As protein: CASSIDVLTDTQYF.

This chain uses TRBV30 with TRBJ1-1; 8 bases map to TRBD1. CDR1 and CDR2 from the germline V gene are GTSNPN and SVGIG (reference sequence). V shed 4 bases, J shed 4 bases, and the junction held 8 bases outside the gene matches. The CDR3 runs to 14 residues. CDR3 region: CAWKNDRGITEAFF. CDR3 DNA sequence: TGTGCCTGGAAAAATGACAGGGGAATCACTGAAGCTTTCTTT.

The chain is built from TRBV19 and TRBJ2-5; maybe TRBD2 (5 bases). The V gene's germline CDR1 is LNHDA and CDR2 SQIVND (reference sequence). Trimming pared 4 bases from V and 5 bases from J, leaving 17 bases between. The CDR3 loop spans 15 amino acids. CDR3 coding DNA: TGTGCCAGTAGTAGAGGGAAAGAACTGATGGAGACCCAGTACTTC. Amino acids: CASSRGKELMETQYF.

The chain carries TRBV24-1 and TRBJ1-5, with 7 bases aligning to TRBD1. Germline assignment: CDR1 KGHDR and CDR2 SFDVKD. CDR3 length equals 16 residues. Trimming took 4 bases from V and 2 from J; bases not matched to a gene: 7. The CDR3 sequence is CATSDPRQGGNQPQHF. The CDR3 nucleotides read TGTGCCACCAGTGACCCTAGACAGGGTGGCAATCAGCCCCAGCATTTT.

CDR3 residues: CATSDPRDRGLGANYGYTF. DNA of the CDR3: TGTGCCACCAGTGATCCCCGGGACAGGGGGTTGGGTGCTAACTATGGCTACACCTTC. V gene TRBV24-1 combines with J gene TRBJ1-2; 11 bases map to TRBD1. The CDR3 contains 19 residues. Germline V CDR1 and CDR2: KGHDR, SFDVKD. V shed 3 bases and J 0 bases; nucleotides not matched to a gene: 11.

The chain recombines TRBV28 with TRBJ2-6; the D is unclear. V lost 4 bases to trimming and J lost 0 bases, with 7 bases between them. CDR3 size: 15 residues. Germline values: CDR1 MDHEN, CDR2 SYDVKM. In nucleotides, the CDR3 is TGTGCCAGCAGTTCTTACTACTCTGGGGCCAACGTCCTGACTTTC. This sequence encodes CASSSYYSGANVLTF.

This chain connects TRBV27 to TRBJ1-2; D is perhaps TRBD1 (6 bases). Germline V gene sequence: CDR1 MNHEY, CDR2 SMNVEV (reference sequence). The CDR3 runs to 14 residues. V was clipped by 7 bases and J by 2 bases, with 14 bases between them. The CDR3 sequence: CASTNRDQNYGYTF. CDR3 sequence (DNA): TGTGCCAGCACCAACAGGGACCAGAACTATGGCTACACCTTC.

The rearrangement joins TRBV6-5 to TRBJ2-1; D not certain. Per the germline V gene, CDR1 is MNHEY and CDR2 is SVGAGI. Between the trimmed V and J ends, which lost 5 bases and 9 bases, there was a span of 8 bases. The CDR3 is 11 residues long. The DNA for the CDR3 is TGTGCCAGCAGTCAAAACAGTGAGCAGTTCTTC. As protein: CASSQNSEQFF.